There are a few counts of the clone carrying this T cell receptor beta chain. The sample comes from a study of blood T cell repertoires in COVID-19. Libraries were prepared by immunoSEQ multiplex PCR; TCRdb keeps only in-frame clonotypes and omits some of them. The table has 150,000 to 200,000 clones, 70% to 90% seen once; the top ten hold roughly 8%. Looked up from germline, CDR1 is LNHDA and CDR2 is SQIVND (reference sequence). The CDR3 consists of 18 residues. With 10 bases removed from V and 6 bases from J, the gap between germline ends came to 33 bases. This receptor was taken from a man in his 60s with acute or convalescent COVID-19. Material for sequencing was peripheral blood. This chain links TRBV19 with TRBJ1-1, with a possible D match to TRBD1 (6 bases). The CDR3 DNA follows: TGTGCCACCAACTGGGAACCCGGGGGGCCGGGCGGTCCGTCTGAAGCTTTCTTT. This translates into CATNWEPGGPGGPSEAFF.